Listed below are T cell receptor beta chains from one sample, sequenced in a study of control samples from healthy donors and cancer patients. Clones were sequenced by immunoSEQ multiplex PCR, and TCRdb holds only the in-frame ones, with some missing. The table has roughly 140,000 clones, over 90% seen once; the top ten hold under 2.5%. Input material: blood. The receptors originated from a man between 50 and 59 years old in good health. Both conserved end residues are part of each CDR3. A D gene is named only where the DNA matches it firmly. Clone size is stated in some rows and not others, as once, few, many or a class when expanded.

>TRBV28|TRBJ1-5|TRBD1|.
TGTGCCAGCAGTTCGCTGACAGGGAACAATCAGCCCCAGCATTTT
CASSSLTGNNQPQHF
>TRBV5-1|TRBJ1-1|TRBD1|.
TGCGCCAGCAGCTTGGGTGACAGGGGCACTGAAGCTTTCTTT
CASSLGDRGTEAFF
>TRBV19|TRBJ2-3|.|.
TGTGCCAGTAGTATTGGTGTAAACACAGATACGCAGTATTTT
CASSIGVNTDTQYF
>TRBV28|TRBJ1-3|.|.
TGTGCCAGCACGGTGTTTAGCTCTGGAAACACCATATATTTT
CASTVFSSGNTIYF
>TRBV29-1|TRBJ1-4|.|.
TGCAGCGTTGAGGGATGGAATGAAAAACTGTTTTTT
CSVEGWNEKLFF
>TRBV9|TRBJ2-7|TRBD2|.
TGTGCCAGCAGCGTAGCCTCGGGAGGGCGGGACGAGCAGTACTTC
CASSVASGGRDEQYF
>TRBV7-9|TRBJ1-5|.|.
TGTGCCAGCAGCTTAGAATCTGGGAGCAATCAGCCCCAGCATTTT
CASSLESGSNQPQHF
>TRBV3-1/TRBV3-2|TRBJ2-5|.|.
TGTGCCAGCAGCCAAATTCAAGAGACCCAGTACTTC
CASSQIQETQYF
>TRBV5-8|TRBJ1-3|.|.
TGTGCCAGCAGGCGTCTACAAGGGACCTCTGGAAACACCATATATTTT
CASRRLQGTSGNTIYF
>TRBV6-2/TRBV6-3|TRBJ1-5|TRBD1|.
TGTGCCAGCAGTAAATCGATAAGGACAGGGTTATATCAGCCCCAGCATTTT
CASSKSIRTGLYQPQHF
>TRBV30|TRBJ1-1|.|.
TGTGCCTGGAGCCCCGGCCCCTTCGCGGCCACTGAAGCTTTCTTT
CAWSPGPFAATEAFF
>TRBV28|TRBJ2-3|.|.
TGTGCCAGCAGGGCAGGGTTTGCAGATACGCAGTATTTT
CASRAGFADTQYF
>TRBV11-3|TRBJ2-1|TRBD2|.
TGTGCCAGCAGCCCAAGCGGGAGCAACTACAATGAGCAGTTCTTC
CASSPSGSNYNEQFF
>TRBV5-5|TRBJ2-7|.|.
TGTGCCAGCAGCTTGGTGAGCGGGCCCTCCTACGAGCAGTACTTC
CASSLVSGPSYEQYF
>TRBV19|TRBJ1-1|.|once
TGTGCCAGTAGTTCCTGGACTGCTTACACTGAAGCTTTCTTT
CASSSWTAYTEAFF
>TRBV5-1|TRBJ1-2|.|.
TGCGCCAGCAGCCGCGACAGGAGGGATGGCTACACCTTC
CASSRDRRDGYTF
>TRBV12-3/TRBV12-4|TRBJ2-3|.|.
TGTGCCAGCAGTTTAATTGCAGATACGCAGTATTTT
CASSLIADTQYF
>TRBV28|TRBJ2-7|.|.
TGTGCCAGCAGTGGTTTGGGGCGGGGAGGCTCCTACGAGCAGTACTTC
CASSGLGRGGSYEQYF
>TRBV6-5|TRBJ2-2|.|.
TGTGCCAGCAGTACAGGGATGTCCGGGGAGCTGTTTTTT
CASSTGMSGELFF
>TRBV2|TRBJ1-2|TRBD1|.
TGTGCCAGCCTGGGACAGGGAATCCCAATCAACTATGGCTACACCTTC
CASLGQGIPINYGYTF
>TRBV13|TRBJ2-7|TRBD2|once
TGTGCCAGCAGTCCTGGACTAGCGGGGGACTACGAGCAGTACTTC
CASSPGLAGDYEQYF
>TRBV30|TRBJ2-7|TRBD1|.
TGTGCCTGGAGTGTACCGGGACAGGGTCGATTCGAGCAGTACTTC
CAWSVPGQGRFEQYF
>TRBV28|TRBJ2-7|TRBD2|.
TGTGCCAGCAGTTCAAGGGCGGGAGAAAGGAACGACGAGCAGTACTTC
CASSSRAGERNDEQYF
>TRBV12-3/TRBV12-4|TRBJ2-1|.|few
TGTGCCAGCAGTCCGAAGGGGGAGCAGTTCTTC
CASSPKGEQFF
>TRBV15|TRBJ1-2|.|.
TGTGCCACCAGCAGAGGTCAGAACTATGGCTACACCTTC
CATSRGQNYGYTF
>TRBV27|TRBJ1-1|.|.
TGTGCCAGCAGTCCGCCGCCCGCAGGGAGTACTGAAGCTTTCTTT
CASSPPPAGSTEAFF
>TRBV11-2|TRBJ1-2|.|.
TGTGCCAGCAGTCTACAGGGTACTATGGGCTACACCTTC
CASSLQGTMGYTF
>TRBV9|TRBJ2-3|TRBD1|.
TGTGCCAGCTCCCGACAGGGGACCACAGATACGCAGTATTTT
CASSRQGTTDTQYF
>TRBV30|TRBJ1-1|.|.
TGTGCCTGGAGTGTATCGAGGAACACTGAAGCTTTCTTT
CAWSVSRNTEAFF